The 10 T cell receptor beta chains below come from one sample, sequenced in a study of Japanese encephalitis immunity and Zika vaccine responses. For 6 days, PBMCs labeled with CFSE were cultured with peptide pools at approximately 1 ug/mL each. Proliferating CD4 T cells were sorted unfixed as live CD56-CD19-CD16-CD3+CD4+ CFSE-low cells. One entry per CDR3 protein, called by TCRdb with MiXCR from the 5' RACE reads. The repertoire has roughly 490 distinct CDR3 sequences, over 7.5% of them found once; the top ten carry under 30%. The specimen comprised antigen-activated CD4+ T cells from blood, cultured, sampled during a Zika inactivated vaccine study. These receptor sequences come from an adult woman who received an inactivated Zika virus vaccine.

For this clonotype: The DNA is omitted, as the CDR3 cannot be located on it reliably, and the CDR3 follows TCRdb's listing. This rearrangement joins TRBV7-9 to TRBJ1-5; the listed D gene, TRBD1, was not tested against the DNA. The CDR3 is 14 residues long, ends included. In germline, CDR1 is SEHNR, CDR2 FQNEAQ (reference sequence). The CDR3 protein is CASSPGNGNLCQHF.

This clonotype is classed as large. The chain recombines TRBV20-1 with TRBJ1-2; TRBD1 matches 10 bases. This CDR3 is built from 12 residues. Germline values: CDR1 DFQATT, CDR2 SNEGSKA (reference sequence). J gave up 6 bases and V 5 bases, and 3 bases lay outside the gene matches. The CDR3 DNA follows: TGCAGTGCTGACAGGGGGCAGGATGGCTACACCTTC. This translates into CSADRGQDGYTF.

This clonotype ranks as large. This sequence joins TRBV7-3 and TRBJ1-6; 8 nucleotides match TRBD1. The length of the CDR3 is 13 residues. V dropped 4 bases and J dropped 10; count of bases not matched to a gene: 3. CDR1 and CDR2 from the germline V gene are SGHTA and FQGTGA. The chain's CDR3 is CASSSQGESPLHF. CDR3 in DNA: TGTGCCAGCAGCTCACAGGGGGAATCACCCCTCCACTTT.

By share, this clonotype counts as medium-sized. This chain connects TRBV27 to TRBJ2-7; TRBD1 might be the D (6 bases). The CDR3 is made up of 13 amino acids. Trimming removed 6 bases at V and 1 base at J, with 10 bases between. Per germline, CDR1 MNHEY and CDR2 SMNVEV (reference sequence). CDR3 sequence: CASRRTGSYEQYF. DNA of the CDR3: TGTGCCAGCAGGAGAACAGGGTCCTACGAGCAGTACTTC.

The V gene is TRBV5-1, the J gene TRBJ1-1; no clear D. The CDR3 has 14 residues. Per the germline V gene, CDR1 is SGHRS and CDR2 is YFSETQ. The ends were cut back, 0 bases at V and 1 base at J, with 7 bases in the middle. CDR3 protein: CASSLDGSNTEAFF. In DNA form, the CDR3 reads TGCGCCAGCAGCTTGGACGGATCGAACACTGAAGCTTTCTTT.

This clonotype was seen repeatedly, ten times or more. J is TRBJ1-5 and V is TRBV10-3; D uncertain. V lost 4 bases and J lost 5, with 12 bases in between. Germline V gene data show CDR1 as ENHRY and CDR2 as SYGVKD. The CDR3 totals 14 residues. The CDR3 spells CAISGGTSDQPQHF. In nucleotides, the CDR3 is TGTGCCATCAGTGGCGGAACATCTGATCAGCCCCAGCATTTT.

This clonotype is medium-sized (0.01 to 0.1%). The chain employs TRBV12-3 or TRBV12-4 and TRBJ1-2; no clear D gene. V was trimmed by 4 bases and J by 5 bases, leaving 11 bases between them. The CDR3 sequence is 13 residues long. The CDR3 nucleotides are TGTGCCAGCAGTTCCATCACCCGATATGGCTACACCTTC. This codes for CASSSITRYGYTF.

This clonotype is deemed medium-sized. The chain employs TRBV18 and TRBJ2-1; 9 bases line up with TRBD1. The CDR3 is 15 residues long. Germline loops: CDR1 KGHSH, CDR2 LQKENI. Losses at the gene ends were 3 bases for V and 4 bases for J; bases not matched to a gene: 4. The CDR3 loop is CASSPMTGGYNEQFF. CDR3 nucleotide sequence: TGTGCCAGCTCACCGATGACAGGGGGATACAATGAGCAGTTCTTC.

By sample share, this clonotype is medium-sized. CDR3 residues: CASSPLSGGRGTEAFF. The CDR3 region has the DNA TGTGCCAGCTCACCCCTCTCGGGGGGGCGAGGAACTGAAGCTTTCTTT. V is TRBV18 and J is TRBJ1-1, with D possibly matching TRBD1 (6 bases). From germline, CDR1 is KGHSH and CDR2 LQKENI. Deletions cut 3 bases from V and 5 bases from J, with 19 bases between. The CDR3 runs 16 residues.

This clonotype is deemed medium-sized. This chain links TRBV11-2 with TRBJ1-1; D gene unclear. V lost 0 bases and J 8 bases, leaving 13 bases between the germline ends. The CDR3 is made up of 14 amino acids. CDR1 SGHAT and CDR2 FQNNGV come from the germline V gene. The CDR3 is CASSLDLGQSEAFF. CDR3 sequence (DNA): TGTGCCAGCAGCTTAGATCTCGGGCAGTCCGAAGCTTTCTTT.